This T cell receptor beta chain came from a study of blood T cells in healthy people across ages. As concerns this clonotype: Its antigen is unidentified.

It was with a sample-barcoded 5' primer and a J-beta primer mix that a second PCR of roughly 6 to 12 cycles was run. Every molecule of cDNA carried a tag from a template-switch adaptor with 12 random nucleotides. Via MiXCR, TCRdb re-called the 5' RACE reads, giving one row per CDR3 protein. The sample has about 1.8 million distinct CDR3 sequences, about 50% seen once. Overall study findings and caveats: Whereas aged donors had fewer naive CD4+ cells, long-lived donors had more of them and higher diversity. Estimated diversity, derived from one million T cells, was regarded as an underestimate.

Germline V CDR1 and CDR2: SGHTA, FQGNSA. Trimming pared 5 bases from V and 6 bases from J, leaving 7 bases between. The CDR3 has 11 amino acids. The chain uses TRBV7-2 and TRBJ1-1; D call uncertain. The receptor's source is a woman aged 40 to 49 in good health. Sequences were obtained from blood. Here the CDR3 DNA reads TGTGCCAGCAGCCCGTTAGCTGAAGCTTTCTTT. Protein sequence: CASSPLAEAFF.